Included here is one T cell receptor beta chain sequence, with context. Clones were sequenced by immunoSEQ multiplex PCR, and TCRdb holds only the in-frame ones, with some missing. The data show 110,000 or so clones, with nearly 90% seen just once and roughly two fifths held by the top ten. Germline V gene lookup returns CDR1 LNHDA and CDR2 SQIVND (reference sequence). The CDR3 is 14 amino acids. The V and J ends lost 8 bases and 0 bases respectively, with 13 bases between them. The source of the sample is a study of T cell responses to AZD1222 COVID-19 vaccine. The chain couples TRBV19 to TRBJ1-1, with D possibly being TRBD1 (6 bases). The sequencing used peripheral blood, collected 28 days after the second AZD1222 dose. This sequence originates from an adult who received the AZD1222 COVID-19 vaccine. In DNA, the CDR3 is TGTGCCAGTGGTAGGGGGATCATGAACACTGAAGCTTTCTTT. This translates into CASGRGIMNTEAFF.